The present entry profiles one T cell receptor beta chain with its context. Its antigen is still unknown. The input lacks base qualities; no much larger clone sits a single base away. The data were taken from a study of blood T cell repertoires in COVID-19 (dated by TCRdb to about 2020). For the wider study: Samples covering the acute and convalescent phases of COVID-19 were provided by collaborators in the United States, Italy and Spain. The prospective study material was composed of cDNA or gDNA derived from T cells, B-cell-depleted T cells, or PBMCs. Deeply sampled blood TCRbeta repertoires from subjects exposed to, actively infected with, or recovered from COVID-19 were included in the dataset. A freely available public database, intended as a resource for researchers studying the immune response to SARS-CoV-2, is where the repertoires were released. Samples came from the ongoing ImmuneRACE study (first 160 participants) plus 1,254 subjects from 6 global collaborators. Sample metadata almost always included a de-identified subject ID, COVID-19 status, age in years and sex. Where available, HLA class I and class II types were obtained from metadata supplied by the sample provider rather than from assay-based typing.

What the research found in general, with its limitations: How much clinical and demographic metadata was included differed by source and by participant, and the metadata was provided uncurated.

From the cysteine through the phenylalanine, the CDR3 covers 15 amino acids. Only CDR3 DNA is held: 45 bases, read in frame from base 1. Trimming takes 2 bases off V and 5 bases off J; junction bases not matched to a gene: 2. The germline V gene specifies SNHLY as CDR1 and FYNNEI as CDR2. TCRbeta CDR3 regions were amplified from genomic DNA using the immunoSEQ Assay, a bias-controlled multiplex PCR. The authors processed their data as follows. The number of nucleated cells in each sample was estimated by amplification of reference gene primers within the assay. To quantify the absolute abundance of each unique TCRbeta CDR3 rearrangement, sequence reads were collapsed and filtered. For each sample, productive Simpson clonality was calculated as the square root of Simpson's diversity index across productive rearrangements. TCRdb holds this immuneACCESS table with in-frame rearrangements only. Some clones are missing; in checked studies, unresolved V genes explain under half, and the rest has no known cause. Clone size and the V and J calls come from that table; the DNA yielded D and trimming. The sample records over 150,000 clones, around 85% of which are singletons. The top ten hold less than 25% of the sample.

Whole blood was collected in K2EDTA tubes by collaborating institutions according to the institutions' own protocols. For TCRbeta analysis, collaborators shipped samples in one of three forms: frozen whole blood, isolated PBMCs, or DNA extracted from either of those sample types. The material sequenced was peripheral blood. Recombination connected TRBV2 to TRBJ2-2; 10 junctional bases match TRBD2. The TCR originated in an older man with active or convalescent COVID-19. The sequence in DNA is TGTGCCAGCAGTGAATCTAGCGGGGGAACCGGGGAGCTGTTTTTT. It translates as CASSESSGGTGELFF. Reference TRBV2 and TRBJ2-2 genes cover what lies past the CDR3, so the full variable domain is EPEVTQTPSHQVTQMGQEVILRCVPISNHLYFYWYRQILGQKVEFLVSFYNNEISEKSEIFDDQFSVERPDGSNFTLKIRSTKLEDSAMYFCASSESSGGTGELFFGEGSRLTVL.